This is a list of T cell receptor beta chains from one sample in a study of blood T cell repertoires in COVID-19. Sequencing used immunoSEQ multiplex PCR; TCRdb keeps in-frame clones, though not all of them. In the table there are 300,000 to 400,000 clones, 65% to 90% of which are singletons. Material for sequencing was peripheral blood. Receptor source: a human donor in a cohort sampled during active COVID-19. Both conserved end residues are part of each CDR3. D genes are given only for firm matches. For some rows the clone size is stated as once, few or many, or as a class when expanded; others skip it.

clone_size	v_call	d_call	j_call	cdr3_nt	cdr3_aa
NA	TRBV5-4	TRBD2	TRBJ2-2	TGTGCCAGCAGCAGGGGACTAGCGGGAGAGAACACCGGGGAGCTGTTTTTT	CASSRGLAGENTGELFF
once	TRBV7-2	TRBD1	TRBJ1-4	TGTGCCAGCAGCCAACAGGGGGCCGCTAATGAAAAACTGTTTTTT	CASSQQGAANEKLFF
NA	TRBV5-6	NA	TRBJ2-3	TGTGCCAGCAGCTTACCCGGGGTAGCGGTGGGAGCAGGAACGCAGTATTTT	CASSLPGVAVGAGTQYF
NA	TRBV5-4	NA	TRBJ1-4	TGTGCCAGCAGCCAGGGTCCCACGACGGCAACTAATGAAAAACTGTTTTTT	CASSQGPTTATNEKLFF
NA	TRBV19	NA	TRBJ1-1	TGTGCCAGTAGTGGGGGGGCGCATGAAGCTTTCTTT	CASSGGAHEAFF
NA	TRBV7-9	TRBD1	TRBJ1-2	TGTGCCAGCAGCTTCGGACAGGCCCCTCACTATGGCTACACCTTC	CASSFGQAPHYGYTF
NA	TRBV6-5	NA	TRBJ1-2	TGTGCCAGCAGTTACTCGAGGCGGAACTATGGCTACACCTTC	CASSYSRRNYGYTF
NA	TRBV18	TRBD1	TRBJ1-4	TGTGCCAGCTCACCCACCGCCGGACAGGGGAATGAAAAACTGTTTTTT	CASSPTAGQGNEKLFF
once	TRBV12-5	TRBD1	TRBJ1-4	TGTGCTAGTGGTTTGGTACTCGCAGGGGGTGCAACTAATGAAAAACTGTTTTTT	CASGLVLAGGATNEKLFF
NA	TRBV5-1	NA	TRBJ1-2	TGCGCCAGCAGCTTAACGGGGGACGATGGCTACACCTTC	CASSLTGDDGYTF
NA	TRBV5-1	TRBD2	TRBJ2-7	TGCGCCAGCAGCTTGGGGCCCCCGGGACTAGACTCCTACGAGCAGTACTTC	CASSLGPPGLDSYEQYF
NA	TRBV18	NA	TRBJ2-7	TGTGCCAGCTCACCATCCCCGACAGCAAACTACGAGCAGTACTTC	CASSPSPTANYEQYF
NA	TRBV27	NA	TRBJ1-4	TGTGCCAGCAGTCCGACAGCTAATGAAAAACTGTTTTTT	CASSPTANEKLFF
NA	TRBV2	NA	TRBJ1-1	TGTGCCAGCATGCGTGACGGGGACACTGAAGCTTTCTTT	CASMRDGDTEAFF
NA	TRBV7-2	NA	TRBJ1-5	TGTGCCAGCAGCGCGAGCCCAAATCAGCCCCAGCATTTT	CASSASPNQPQHF
NA	TRBV13	TRBD2	TRBJ2-3	TGTGCCAGCAGCTTATGGACTAGCATGCAGTATTTT	CASSLWTSMQYF
NA	TRBV3-1/TRBV3-2	NA	TRBJ1-2	TGTGCCAGCTGGTTGGCACACGATGGCTACACCTTC	CASWLAHDGYTF
NA	TRBV29-1	NA	TRBJ2-7	TGCAGCGTCCGGACAGTTAGCTCCTACGAGCAGTACTTC	CSVRTVSSYEQYF
once	TRBV3-1/TRBV3-2	TRBD2	TRBJ2-7	TGTGCCAGCAGCGCGGCGCTAGCGGGGGGGTACGAGCAGTACTTC	CASSAALAGGYEQYF
NA	TRBV2	NA	TRBJ1-6	TGTGCCAGCATCCCACTAAGGGAGGGTACTTCACCCCTCCACTTT	CASIPLREGTSPLHF
once	TRBV18	NA	TRBJ1-1	TGTGCCAGCTCATTACACAGGGCTGGGAACACTGAAGCTTTCTTT	CASSLHRAGNTEAFF
NA	TRBV18	NA	TRBJ1-2	TGTGCCAGCTCACCCGGGTTTGGCTACACCTTC	CASSPGFGYTF
NA	TRBV7-9	NA	TRBJ2-5	TGTGCCAGCAGCTTATCGGGAACTCAAGAGACCCAGTACTTC	CASSLSGTQETQYF
NA	TRBV5-6	NA	TRBJ2-7	TGTGCCAGCAGCTTGTCCAGTATCTCCTACGAGCAGTACTTC	CASSLSSISYEQYF
NA	TRBV12-3/TRBV12-4	TRBD1	TRBJ2-7	TGTGCCAGCAGTGCCAACAGGGGGCCCCCAAGTTTT	CASSANRGPPSF
NA	TRBV5-5	NA	TRBJ2-2	TGTGCCAGCAGCTTGGGCGGGGCCGGGGAGCTGTTTTTT	CASSLGGAGELFF
NA	TRBV20-1	TRBD1	TRBJ1-1	TGCAGTGCTAGTGAGGGTCAGGGGGGCACTGAAGCTTTCTTT	CSASEGQGGTEAFF
NA	TRBV5-4	TRBD2	TRBJ2-7	TGTGCCAGCAGCCTAAGGACTAGCGGGGCCTACGAGCAGTACTTC	CASSLRTSGAYEQYF
NA	TRBV5-6	TRBD1	TRBJ1-6	TGTGCCAGCAGCTTGGCCAGTAGGACAGGGCGAGAGTCACCCCTCCACTTT	CASSLASRTGRESPLHF
NA	TRBV5-4	TRBD1	TRBJ2-5	TGTGCCAGCAGCTTGGGACAGGGACAAGAGACCCAGTACTTC	CASSLGQGQETQYF
NA	TRBV13	TRBD1	TRBJ2-7	TGTGCCAGCAGCCCGGGACAGGGTCTTAGGGAGCAGTACTTC	CASSPGQGLREQYF
NA	TRBV27	NA	TRBJ2-1	TGTGCCAGCAGTTTATCGGCGGGTATGTACAATGAGCAGTTCTTC	CASSLSAGMYNEQFF
NA	TRBV2	TRBD2	TRBJ2-7	TGTGCCAGCGGGGCGGGGGATAGCGGGGACGAGCAGTACTTC	CASGAGDSGDEQYF
NA	TRBV19	NA	TRBJ1-1	TGTGCCAGTATCCCCCGGGGGGGCCCGAACACTGAAGCTTTCTTT	CASIPRGGPNTEAFF
NA	TRBV10-2	TRBD1	TRBJ1-4	TGCGCCAGCAGTAGGGACAGGAATAATGAAAAACTGTTTTTT	CASSRDRNNEKLFF
NA	TRBV19	NA	TRBJ1-5	TGTGCCAGTAGTGAAAACAGGGTTGGCAATCAGCCCCAGCATTTT	CASSENRVGNQPQHF
NA	TRBV18	NA	TRBJ1-4	TGTGCCAGCTCGGTGGCAGATGAAAAACTGTTTTTT	CASSVADEKLFF